A selection of T cell receptor beta chains follows, all from one sample in a study of cytomegalovirus exposure and HLA in healthy donors. Repertoires were generated with immunoSEQ multiplex PCR, while TCRdb's copy carries only in-frame clones and drops some. Its table records about 160,000 clones. Sequencing input: PBMCs. These TCRs come from a woman aged 55-70 years in good health and CMV-seronegative. Each CDR3 is given with its conserved first and last residue. D genes are given only for firm matches.

J gene | D gene | V gene | CDR3 protein | CDR3 DNA
TRBJ2-1 | - | TRBV25-1 | CASSELRLDNEQFF | TGTGCCAGCAGTGAATTAAGACTTGACAATGAGCAGTTCTTC
TRBJ1-6 | - | TRBV7-2 | CASSLGSRSSYNSPLHF | TGTGCCAGCAGCTTAGGATCCCGCAGCTCCTATAATTCACCCCTCCACTTT
TRBJ1-1 | TRBD1 | TRBV7-2 | CASSFRGSDTEAFF | TGTGCCAGCAGCTTCAGGGGGTCGGACACTGAAGCTTTCTTT
TRBJ1-1 | - | TRBV11-3 | CASSSQDTEAFF | TGTGCCAGCAGCTCCCAGGACACTGAAGCTTTCTTT
TRBJ2-7 | TRBD1 | TRBV2 | CASSRQGAGYEQYF | TGTGCCAGCAGTCGACAGGGGGCAGGGTACGAGCAGTACTTC
TRBJ1-5 | - | TRBV5-6 | CASSSQLQGLSNQPQHF | TGTGCCAGCAGCTCGCAGCTACAGGGTTTAAGCAATCAGCCCCAGCATTTT
TRBJ2-2 | TRBD1 | TRBV5-4 | CASSSPPGQGSPGELFF | TGTGCCAGCAGCTCACCGCCGGGACAGGGAAGTCCGGGGGAGCTGTTTTTT
TRBJ2-7 | - | TRBV15 | CATSSGLMGSYEQYF | TGTGCCACCAGCAGCGGACTAATGGGTTCCTACGAGCAGTACTTC
TRBJ1-2 | - | TRBV5-1 | CASSLAGGPGYGYTF | TGCGCCAGCAGCTTGGCCGGGGGGCCTGGCTATGGCTACACCTTC
TRBJ1-1 | TRBD1 | TRBV13 | CASSLEADRVGTEAFF | TGTGCCAGCAGCTTAGAGGCAGACAGGGTCGGCACTGAAGCTTTCTTT
TRBJ1-3 | - | TRBV5-6 | CASSLWASGNTIYF | TGTGCCAGCAGCTTGTGGGCTTCTGGAAACACCATATATTTT
TRBJ1-1 | - | TRBV11-1 | CASSAETGSQAFF | TGTGCCAGCAGCGCAGAAACAGGGTCCCAAGCTTTCTTT
TRBJ1-2 | TRBD1 | TRBV18 | CASSPRDSQGGYTF | TGTGCCAGCTCACCACGGGACAGCCAGGGGGGCTACACCTTC
TRBJ2-7 | - | TRBV11-2 | CASSLDPPGPEQYF | TGTGCCAGCAGCTTAGATCCCCCAGGGCCCGAGCAGTACTTC
TRBJ1-2 | - | TRBV7-3 | CASSIDRSYGYTF | TGTGCCAGCAGTATTGACAGGTCCTATGGCTACACCTTC
TRBJ2-7 | TRBD1 | TRBV7-9 | CASSVSGLRQGAYEQYF | TGTGCCAGCAGCGTATCAGGCCTACGACAGGGGGCCTACGAGCAGTACTTC